The T cell receptor (beta chain) described here comes from a study of OX40 agonist ivuxolimab in advanced cancers. With respect to the entire study: Ivuxolimab, which targeted the costimulatory receptor OX40 (CD134), was an agonistic, fully human IgG2 monoclonal antibody. Intravenous ivuxolimab was administered to patients every 2 weeks at six dose levels: 0.01, 0.1, 0.3, 1.5, 3 and 10 mg/kg. Of the 50 to 55 patients in dose escalation, 19 had hepatocellular carcinoma, around 15 had melanoma, 9 had renal cell carcinoma and 9 had head and neck cancer. In the dose-escalation cohort, 75% to 90% of patients were male, and the mean age was 60 years with a range of roughly 20 to 85. Patients were allowed to have had prior anti-PD-1, anti-PD-L1 or anti-CTLA-4 therapy, and around two fifths of the dose-escalation patients had been treated with checkpoint inhibitors. Three dose-escalation patients achieved partial responses, one with hepatocellular carcinoma and two with cutaneous melanoma. The purpose of peripheral TCRbeta sequencing was to test whether ivuxolimab changed TCR sequence diversity and led to clonal T-cell expansion. The paper reports the monotherapy dose-escalation portion (N of about 51 patients) of the phase I ivuxolimab trial.

Genomic DNA was extracted from sorted cells for sequencing of the TCRbeta CDR3 region. TCRbeta CDR3 regions were sequenced using the immunoSEQ Assay. This immuneACCESS table, as held by TCRdb, lists in-frame sequences with V and J called but not all clones. Of the missing ones, under half trace to an unresolved V gene in checked studies; the others have no known cause. The sample contains about 83,000 clones, approximately 79% of them found a single time. The ten biggest clones cover roughly 1.9% of the sample. The research as a whole found: On average, CD8+ T cells showed more expanded clones than CD4+ T cells after ivuxolimab. Antigen specificity was not determined for the clonally expanded peripheral T cells. Low levels of normalized T-cell clonal expansion were also seen in some patients who did not respond. At doses of 0.1 to 3.0 mg/kg, clonal expansion of both CD4+ and CD8+ blood T cells was observed from baseline to week 6. In the 0.1-3.0 mg/kg groups, partial responders were among the patients with the lowest normalized peripheral clonal expansion, particularly in CD8+ T cells.

About this clone: What this receptor recognizes is not known. Base-call qualities are not available, and no considerably larger clone is one nucleotide away.

Patients with a history of autoimmune disease or receiving systemic immunosuppression were excluded from the trial. Peripheral blood for TCR sequencing was collected from all dose cohorts at baseline, on cycle 4 day 1, and on cycle 7 day 1. The samples were taken from a phase I, first-in-human, multicenter, open-label dose-escalation trial of ivuxolimab. The trial enrolled adults with locally advanced or metastatic head and neck squamous cell, hepatocellular, melanoma or renal cell carcinoma. Before TCR sequencing, CD4+ and CD8+ T cells were separately sorted from peripheral blood. According to the germline V gene, CDR1 reads KGHSH and CDR2 reads LQKENI. Trimming accounts for 3 bases at V and 2 bases at J, while the number of junction bases matched to no gene is 0. Measured from the cysteine to the phenylalanine, the CDR3 is 14 residues long. Kept here is only the CDR3 DNA, which spans 42 bases and is read in frame from base 1.

The clonotype originates from an adult with an advanced solid tumor such as melanoma, head and neck, liver or kidney cancer. The rearrangement combines TRBV18 with TRBJ2-7; 11 middle bases align to TRBD2. This material consisted of CD4+ or CD8+ T cells sorted from blood, taken in a trial of the OX40 agonist ivuxolimab. The CDR3 in this case is CASSPSGGAYEQYF. In nucleotide form, the sequence is TGTGCCAGCTCACCTAGCGGGGGGGCCTACGAGCAGTACTTC.